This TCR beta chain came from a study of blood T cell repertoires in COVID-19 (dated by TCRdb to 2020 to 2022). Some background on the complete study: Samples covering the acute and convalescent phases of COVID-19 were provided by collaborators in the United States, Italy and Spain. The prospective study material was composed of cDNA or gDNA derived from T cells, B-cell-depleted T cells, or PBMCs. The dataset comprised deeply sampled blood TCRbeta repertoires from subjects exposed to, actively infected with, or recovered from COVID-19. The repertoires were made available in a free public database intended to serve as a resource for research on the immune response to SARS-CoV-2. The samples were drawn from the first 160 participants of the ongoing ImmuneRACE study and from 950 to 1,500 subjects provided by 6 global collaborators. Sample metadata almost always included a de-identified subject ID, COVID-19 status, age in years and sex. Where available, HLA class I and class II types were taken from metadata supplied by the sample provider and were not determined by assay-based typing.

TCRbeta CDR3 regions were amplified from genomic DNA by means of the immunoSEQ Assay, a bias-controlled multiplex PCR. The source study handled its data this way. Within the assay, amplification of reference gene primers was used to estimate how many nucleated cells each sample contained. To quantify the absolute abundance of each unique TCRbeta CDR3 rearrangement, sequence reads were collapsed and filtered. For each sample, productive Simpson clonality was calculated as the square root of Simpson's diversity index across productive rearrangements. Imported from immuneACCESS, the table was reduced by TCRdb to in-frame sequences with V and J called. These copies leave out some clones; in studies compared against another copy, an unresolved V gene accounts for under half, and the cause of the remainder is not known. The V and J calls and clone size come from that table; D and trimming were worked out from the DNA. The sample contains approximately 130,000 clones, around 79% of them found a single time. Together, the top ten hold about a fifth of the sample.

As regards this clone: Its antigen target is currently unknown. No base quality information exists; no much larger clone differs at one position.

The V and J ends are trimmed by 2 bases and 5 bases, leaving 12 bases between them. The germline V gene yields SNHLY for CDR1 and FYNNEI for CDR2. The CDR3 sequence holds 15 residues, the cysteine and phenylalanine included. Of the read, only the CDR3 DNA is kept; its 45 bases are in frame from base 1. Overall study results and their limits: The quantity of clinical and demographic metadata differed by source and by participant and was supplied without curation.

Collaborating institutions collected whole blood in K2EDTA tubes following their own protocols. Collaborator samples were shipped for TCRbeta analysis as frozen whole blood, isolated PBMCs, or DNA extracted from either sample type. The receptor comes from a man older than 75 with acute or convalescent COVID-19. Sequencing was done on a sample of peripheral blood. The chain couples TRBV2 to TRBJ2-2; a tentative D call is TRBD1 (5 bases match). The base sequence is TGTGCCAGCAGTGAAACAGGCATAGGGACCGGGGAGCTGTTTTTT. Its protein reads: CASSETGIGTGELFF. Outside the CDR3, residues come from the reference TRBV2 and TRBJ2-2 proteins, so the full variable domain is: EPEVTQTPSHQVTQMGQEVILRCVPISNHLYFYWYRQILGQKVEFLVSFYNNEISEKSEIFDDQFSVERPDGSNFTLKIRSTKLEDSAMYFCASSETGIGTGELFFGEGSRLTVL.